The next 32 T cell receptor beta chains were all read from a single sample in a study of tumor-infiltrating lymphocytes in oesophageal squamous cell carcinoma (TCRdb year 2016). The library was produced with PCR. The data were produced on an Illumina HiSeq 2000. TCRdb reran the public reads through fastp at Q25 and MiXCR, keeping productive beta chains. Every distinct CDR3 protein forms one entry, paired with its most common genes and DNA. The sample table holds about 12,000 distinct CDR3 sequences, of which about 50% were seen once. The ten largest clones take up under 35% of the sample. The sample taken for sequencing was esophageal tumor tissue. Receptors originate from a female donor with esophageal squamous cell carcinoma.

The chain uses TRBV7-2 and TRBJ2-5, with a weak D call TRBD2 (6 bases). The J call may be mistaken, given a closer DNA end match to TRBJ2-4. The germline V gene encodes CDR1 SGHTA and CDR2 FQGNSA. The CDR3 contains 13 residues. The chain's CDR3 is CASSRRDLPIQYF. CDR3 bases: TGTGCCAGCAGCCGCCGGGACTTACCCATTCAGTACTTC.

This sequence joins TRBV6-2 or TRBV6-3 and TRBJ2-7; maybe TRBD1 (5 bases). Looked up from germline, CDR1 is MNHEY and CDR2 is SVGEGT. V shed 5 bases and J shed 0 bases, with 17 bases lying between them. The CDR3 runs to 16 residues. CDR3 bases: TGTGCCAGCAGTGAATGGGGTCAGGGTAGCTCCTACGAGCAGTACTTC. Its translation is CASSEWGQGSSYEQYF.

Only one count was recorded for this clonotype. The J gene is TRBJ2-1, the V gene TRBV11-2, with unresolved D. The J call could be wrong; TRBJ2-7 is a better fit for the DNA end. CDR3 length: 15 amino acids. Per the germline V gene, CDR1 is SGHAT and CDR2 is FQNNGV. This chain's CDR3 is CASSLFRIGFYEQYF. CDR3 nucleotide sequence: TGTGCCAGCAGCTTATTTCGTATTGGTTTCTACGAGCAGTACTTC.

This chain connects TRBV7-2 to TRBJ2-1; D is possibly TRBD2 (7 bases). Trimming left V 4 bases short and J 7 bases short, with 14 bases between. The CDR3 has 14 amino acids. Per germline, CDR1 SGHTA and CDR2 FQGNSA. This chain's CDR3 is CASSSSGRGNEQFF. In nucleotides, the CDR3 is TGTGCCAGCAGCTCATCGGGGAGGGGGAATGAGCAGTTCTTC.

Points on this clonotype: Lacking the conserved final phenylalanine or tryptophan, this CDR3 likely reflects a read error. Because the CDR3's place on the DNA is in doubt, the DNA is left out and the CDR3 is given as listed by TCRdb. The rearrangement joins TRBV7-2 to TRBJ1-1; TRBD1, the table's D call, lacks a check against the DNA. The germline V gene encodes CDR1 SGHTA and CDR2 FQGNSA. The CDR3 is made up of 14 amino acids, end residues included. The CDR3 here is CASSKRGFGYTFGP.

This clonotype is large by share. The chain carries TRBV7-2 and TRBJ2-1; possible D gene TRBD2, 6 bases. This CDR3 has 14 amino acids. V gave up 5 bases and J gave up 5 bases, with 13 bases separating them. CDR1 is SGHTA, CDR2 FQGNSA, per germline. The chain's CDR3 is CASSIGLHNNEQFF. The CDR3 DNA sequence: TGTGCCAGCAGCATTGGACTACATAACAATGAGCAGTTCTTC. Combining the CDR3 with reference TRBV7-2 and TRBJ2-1 gives the whole variable domain GAGVSQSPSNKVTEKGKDVELRCDPISGHTALYWYRQSLGQGLEFLIYFQGNSAPDKSGLPSDRFSAERTGGSVSTLTIQRTQQEDSAVYLCASSIGLHNNEQFFGPGTRLTVL.

The chain recombines TRBV7-6 with TRBJ2-5; no clear D. The end of the DNA is better explained by TRBJ2-7, so the J call may be wrong. CDR1 and CDR2 (germline): SGHVS, FNYEAQ. The CDR3 is made up of 13 amino acids. The CDR3 sequence is CASSLISSYEQYF. CDR3 in DNA: TGTGCCAGCAGCTTAATAAGCTCCTACGAGCAGTACTTC.

The chain uses TRBV11-1 and TRBJ2-1; D is undetermined. The closer fit of TRBJ2-7 to the DNA end suggests the J call may be wrong. Germline V CDR1 and CDR2: SGHAT, FQDESV (reference sequence). CDR3 length: 13 amino acids. The CDR3 DNA is TGTGCCAGCAGCTTAAAGGACTCCTACGAGCAGTACTTC. It translates to CASSLKDSYEQYF.

The chain is built from TRBV7-2 and TRBJ2-4; 7 nucleotides agree with TRBD1. Judging by the DNA end, TRBJ2-7 fits better; the J call may be wrong. The CDR3 covers 14 residues. Germline CDR1 is SGHTA and CDR2 is FQGNSA. This CDR3 is CASSPRQGSYEQYF. The CDR3 DNA is TGTGCCAGCAGCCCCAGACAGGGCTCCTACGAGCAGTACTTC.

Notes on this clonotype: This is likely a read error, given that the CDR3 carries no conserved phenylalanine or tryptophan at its end. Because the CDR3's place on the DNA is in doubt, the DNA is left out and the CDR3 is given as listed by TCRdb. The chain carries TRBV11-2 and TRBJ2-6; the listed D gene, TRBD1, was not tested against the DNA. With termini counted, the CDR3 has 17 amino acids. CDR1 and CDR2 from the germline V gene are SGHAT and FQNNGV. CDR3 region: CASSPFEGGPYEQYFGN.

This clonotype came up many times. The chain has TRBV7-8 and TRBJ1-3; weak D call: TRBD1 (5 bases). Germline V gives CDR1 SGHVS, CDR2 FQNEAQ. The ends were cut back, 6 bases at V and 0 bases at J, with 12 bases in the middle. CDR3 length: 15 residues. The CDR3 spells CASRKMQGSGNTIYF. CDR3 DNA: TGTGCCAGCAGAAAAATGCAGGGCTCTGGAAACACCATATATTTT. The full variable domain, its missing parts supplied by reference TRBV7-8 and TRBJ1-3, is GAGVSQSPRYKVAKRGQDVALRCDPISGHVSLFWYQQALGQGPEFLTYFQNEAQLDKSGLPSDRFFAERPEGSVSTLKIQRTQQEDSAVYLCASRKMQGSGNTIYFGEGSWLTVV.

This clonotype was detected a few times. In nucleotides, the CDR3 is TGTGCCAGCAGCTTAGTAATTAATGAGCAGTTCTTC. Its protein is CASSLVINEQFF. The chain is built from TRBV7-8 and TRBJ2-1, with unresolved D. With 1 base removed from V and 7 bases from J, the gap between germline ends came to 5 bases. Germline CDR1 and CDR2: SGHVS and FQNEAQ. The CDR3 has 12 amino acids.

The chain employs TRBV6-5 and TRBJ1-2; no definite D call. This CDR3 has 17 residues. V shed 5 bases and J shed 0 bases, with 19 bases lying between them. Germline V gene sequence: CDR1 MNHEY, CDR2 SVGAGI. CDR3 nucleotide sequence: TGTGCCAGCAGTGAAAAGGGCATCGGGCCAGCTAACTATGGCTACACCTTC. Translating it yields CASSEKGIGPANYGYTF.

This clonotype has only a few counts. This chain joins TRBV19 and TRBJ2-6; D is tentatively TRBD1 or TRBD2 (5 bases each). The CDR3 runs 17 residues. The germline V gene encodes CDR1 LNHDA and CDR2 SQIVND (reference sequence). With 6 bases removed from V and 2 bases from J, the gap between germline ends came to 17 bases. CDR3 DNA sequence: TGTGCCAGTAGCAGGGACGGCCTAGGGGCTGGGGCCAACGTCCTGACTTTC. The encoded protein is CASSRDGLGAGANVLTF.

The chain joins TRBV7-8 to TRBJ2-1; 12 bases are a match to TRBD2. This CDR3 has 16 residues. Germline V gene lookup returns CDR1 SGHVS and CDR2 FQNEAQ. Trimming cost V 4 bases and J 7 bases; bases outside gene matches: 8. The DNA for the CDR3 is TGTGCCAGCAGCTGGCTAGCGGGAGGGCCTCTGAATGAGCAGTTCTTC. Translated, it gives CASSWLAGGPLNEQFF.

CDR3 amino acids: CASSLGGYNEQFF. CDR3 sequence (DNA): TGTGCCAGCAGCTTGGGCGGGTACAATGAGCAGTTCTTC. The chain joins TRBV11-2 to TRBJ2-7; the D gene is possibly TRBD2 (5 bases). The J call is uncertain, as TRBJ2-1 better fits the DNA end. The CDR3 loop spans 13 amino acids. CDR1 SGHAT and CDR2 FQNNGV come from the germline V gene.

V is TRBV12-3 or TRBV12-4 and J is TRBJ2-5; either TRBD1 or TRBD2 may fit D (5 bases each). The end of the DNA is better explained by TRBJ2-7, so the J call may be wrong. There are 15 residues in the CDR3. CDR3 in DNA: TGTGCCAGCAGTCCCTCACCCCCTTTAGGGACCGAGCAGTACTTC. Its protein product is CASSPSPPLGTEQYF.

This chain joins TRBV7-2 and TRBJ2-3; 13 bases are a match to TRBD2. The CDR3 is 18 residues long. V was clipped by 2 bases and J by 2 bases; unmatched bases: 7. CDR1 is SGHTA, CDR2 FQGNSA, per germline. The CDR3 DNA sequence: TGTGCCAGCAGCTTACTACTAGCGGGAGGGGGGAACACAGATACGCAGTATTTT. It encodes CASSLLLAGGGNTDTQYF.

With regard to this clonotype: The germline gene is not matched at one end of the junction; a read error may be the cause. The chain links TRBV7-2 to TRBJ2-3, with D possibly matching TRBD1 (5 bases). This CDR3 is 14 amino acids long. Germline V gene data show CDR1 as SGHTA and CDR2 as FQGNSA. The CDR3 is CASGLGQGTDTQYF. CDR3 DNA sequence: TGTGCCAGCGGCTTAGGTCAGGGTACAGATACGCAGTATTTT.

The V gene is TRBV6-5, the J gene TRBJ2-2; no clear D. The CDR3 has 14 amino acids. Germline lookup yields CDR1 MNHEY and CDR2 SVGAGI. Trimming removed 5 bases from V and 6 bases from J, with 13 bases in between. CDR3 coding DNA: TGTGCCAGCAGTGAGCCCTACAAGGCCGGGGAGCTGTTTTTT. This sequence encodes CASSEPYKAGELFF.

This clonotype has ten or more counts. The rearrangement uses TRBV7-9 and TRBJ2-5, with no clear D. The DNA end lines up better with TRBJ2-7; the J call may be wrong. The CDR3 covers 12 residues. Germline V gives CDR1 SEHNR, CDR2 FQNEAQ (reference sequence). CDR3 sequence: CASSQSQYEQYF. In DNA form, the CDR3 reads TGTGCCAGCAGCCAATCCCAGTACGAGCAGTACTTC.

This chain connects TRBV7-2 to TRBJ2-7, with 7 bases fitting TRBD2. The J call may be in error: the DNA end matches TRBJ2-1 better. The CDR3 spans 13 residues. Germline V lookup: CDR1 SGHTA, CDR2 FQGNSA. The CDR3 DNA reads as TGTGCCAGCAGCTTAGCGCGGGGGAATGAGCAGTTCTTC. It encodes CASSLARGNEQFF.

The chain has TRBV7-6 and TRBJ1-3, with D uncertain. The CDR3 extends over 14 amino acids. V lost 2 bases and J lost 5, with 10 bases in between. Germline values: CDR1 SGHVS, CDR2 FNYEAQ. The CDR3 loop reads CASSLTPNRNTIYF. For the CDR3, the DNA is TGTGCCAGCAGCTTAACGCCCAACAGAAACACCATATATTTT.

This clonotype appeared a few times. V usage is TRBV5-1 and J usage is TRBJ2-6; maybe TRBD2 (7 bases). CDR1 SGHRS and CDR2 YFSETQ come from the germline V gene. V gave up 0 bases and J gave up 4 bases, with 14 bases separating them. The CDR3 covers 17 residues. CDR3 nucleotides: TGCGCCAGCAGCTTGGGCGGGGGCGGTCCGGGGGCCAACGTCCTGACTTTC. The encoded protein is CASSLGGGGPGANVLTF.

In the case of this clonotype: A much larger clone lies one base from this, so it may be a read error. The chain couples TRBV5-1 to TRBJ2-3; the match to TRBD2 covers 8 bases. Germline V gives CDR1 SGHRS, CDR2 YFSETQ. Germline trimming cut 0 bases from V and 14 bases from J; bases unmatched to any gene: 23. The CDR3 length is 18 residues. CDR3 nucleotides: TGCGCCAGCAGCTTGGAGGCTAGCGGGCCCACGAAGGCCGGGGAGCTGTATTTT. Protein sequence: CASSLEASGPTKAGELYF.

This clonotype was seen repeatedly, ten times or more. The chain carries TRBV7-3 and TRBJ2-3, with D maybe TRBD2 (6 bases). Germline CDR1 and CDR2: SGHTA and FQGTGA. This CDR3 comprises 15 residues. Trimming cost V 1 base and J 4 bases, with 12 bases left between them. In DNA form, the CDR3 reads TGTGCCAGCAGCTTAATCGGCGGGAAGGCAGATACGCAGTATTTT. Translated: CASSLIGGKADTQYF.

The chain has TRBV5-6 and TRBJ2-7; 9 bases align to TRBD1. The CDR3 length is 15 residues. Germline CDR1 is SGHDT and CDR2 is YYEEEE. Losses at the gene ends were 3 bases for V and 3 bases for J; bases not matched to a gene: 7. CDR3 DNA sequence: TGTGCCAGCAGCTACGGGGACAGGGAGAACTACGAGCAGTACTTC. It yields the protein CASSYGDRENYEQYF.

In this sample, this clonotype turned up a few times. The chain carries TRBV27 and TRBJ2-5; 8 bases match TRBD1. The closer fit of TRBJ2-7 to the DNA end suggests the J call may be wrong. The CDR3 spans 15 residues. CDR1 MNHEY and CDR2 SMNVEV come from the germline V gene (reference sequence). This CDR3 is CASSSKTGTGYEQYF. In nucleotides, the CDR3 is TGTGCCAGCAGTTCAAAAACCGGGACAGGTTACGAGCAGTACTTC.

In its sample, this clonotype was seen a few times. The chain joins TRBV12-3 or TRBV12-4 to TRBJ2-4; 7 bases fit TRBD1. Matching the DNA end better, TRBJ2-5 makes the J call doubtful. This CDR3 is built from 13 residues. The CDR3 DNA follows: TGTGCCAGCACCATACAGGGGCAAGAGACCCAGTACTTC. Translation: CASTIQGQETQYF.

This clonotype was detected only a few times. The rearrangement joins TRBV7-8 to TRBJ2-7; possibly TRBD1 for D (5 bases). This CDR3 is built from 14 residues. CDR1 and CDR2 from the germline V gene are SGHVS and FQNEAQ. V dropped 2 bases and J dropped 6 bases, with 14 bases sitting between them. DNA of the CDR3: TGTGCCAGCAGCTTAAGACAAAACCAGGGCGAGCAGTACTTC. Encoded protein: CASSLRQNQGEQYF.

This clonotype was seen a few times. As DNA, the CDR3 is TGTGCCAGCAGGTCAGGGGGCACAGATACGCAGTATTTT. Protein: CASRSGGTDTQYF. This chain links TRBV7-2 with TRBJ2-3; D is perhaps TRBD1 (6 bases). Germline V lookup: CDR1 SGHTA, CDR2 FQGNSA. Trimming removed 6 bases at V and 1 base at J, with 8 bases between. The CDR3 totals 13 residues.

The chain is built from TRBV9 and TRBJ2-3; tentative D call: TRBD2 (6 bases). This CDR3 is 14 amino acids long. Trimming stripped 3 bases from V and 5 bases from J, with 13 bases between. CDR1 and CDR2 from the germline V gene are SGDLS and YYNGEE. DNA for the CDR3: TGTGCCAGCAGCGCTCCTTCCGGGGGAGATACGCAGTATTTT. It yields the protein CASSAPSGGDTQYF.